The following is a T cell receptor (beta chain) sequence with its context. Its antigen is currently unknown. The sample comes from a study of vaccination effects on CD4 cells after COVID-19. Overall study context: Two-dose BNT162b2 or mRNA-1273 vaccination was given to participants.

V shed 4 bases, J shed 4 bases, and the junction held 12 bases outside the gene matches. In germline, CDR1 is LNHDA, CDR2 SQIVND (reference sequence). This CDR3 has 17 amino acids. Antigen-specific CD4+ T cell clonotypes were called by their expansion after viral peptide-pool culture in ViraFEST. Cells that had been cultured for less than eleven days were the source of isolated CD4+ T cells. Nucleocapsid antibodies stayed negative before and after vaccination, showing no earlier SARS-CoV-2 infection. Each culture well received about 2 million PBMC. These cells were then cultured in IMDM with 9.5 to 10 IU/ml IL-2 and 10 ug/ml peptides. Sequenced by immunoSEQ multiplex PCR; TCRdb stores in-frame clones only, minus some. The sample consists of tens of thousands of clones, about four fifths of them appearing once.

V is TRBV19 and J is TRBJ2-4; the match to TRBD1 covers 8 bases. The source of this sequence is a human donor who received a COVID-19 vaccine. The source material was CD4+ T cells from PBMCs cultured with HCoV-229E spike peptides, sampled before COVID-19 vaccination. CDR3 sequence: CASSTNTGRGQKNIQYF. Written as DNA, the CDR3 is TGTGCCAGTAGTACAAATACCGGCAGGGGGCAAAAAAACATTCAGTACTTC.